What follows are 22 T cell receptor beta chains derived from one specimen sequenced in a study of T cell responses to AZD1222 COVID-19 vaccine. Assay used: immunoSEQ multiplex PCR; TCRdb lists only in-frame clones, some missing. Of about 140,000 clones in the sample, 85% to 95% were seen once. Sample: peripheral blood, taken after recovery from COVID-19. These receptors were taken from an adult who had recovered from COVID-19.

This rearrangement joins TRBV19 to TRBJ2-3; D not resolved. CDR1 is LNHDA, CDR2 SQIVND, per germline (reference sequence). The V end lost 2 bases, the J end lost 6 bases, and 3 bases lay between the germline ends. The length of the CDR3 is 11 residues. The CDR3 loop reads CASSILDTQYF. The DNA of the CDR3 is TGTGCCAGTAGTATACTGGATACGCAGTATTTT.

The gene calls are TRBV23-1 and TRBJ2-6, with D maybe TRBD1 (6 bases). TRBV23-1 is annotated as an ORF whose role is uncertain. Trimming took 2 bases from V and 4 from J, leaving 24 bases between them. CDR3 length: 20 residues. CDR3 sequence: CASSQDIGRGPEHGANVLTF. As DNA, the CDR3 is TGCGCCAGCAGTCAAGATATCGGCAGGGGACCGGAGCACGGGGCCAACGTCCTGACTTTC.

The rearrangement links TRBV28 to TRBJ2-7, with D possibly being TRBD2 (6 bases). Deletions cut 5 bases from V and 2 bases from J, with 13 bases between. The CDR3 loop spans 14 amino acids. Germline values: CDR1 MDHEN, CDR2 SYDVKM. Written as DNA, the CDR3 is TGTGCCAGCAGTCCTAGCGCAAGGGCCTACGAGCAGTACTTC. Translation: CASSPSARAYEQYF.

In DNA, the CDR3 is TGTGCCAGCAGTTACCGGGTGGGAGAGGGTTTCCAAGAGACCCAGTACTTC. It specifies CASSYRVGEGFQETQYF. The V gene is TRBV6-2 or TRBV6-3, the J gene TRBJ2-5; perhaps TRBD2 as D (5 bases). V was cut by 2 bases and J by 1 base, with 17 bases left in between. In germline, CDR1 is MNHEY, CDR2 SVGEGT. The CDR3 is 17 amino acids.

The CDR3 DNA is TGTGCCAGCAGCGTCCTCGGACAGGCTAATGAAAAACTGTTTTTT. This gives the protein CASSVLGQANEKLFF. This sequence joins TRBV2 and TRBJ1-4; TRBD1 aligns across 7 bases. The V gene end was trimmed by 6 bases and the J gene end by 3 bases; junction bases not matched to a gene: 7. The CDR3 sequence is 15 residues long. The germline gives CDR1 SNHLY, CDR2 FYNNEI.

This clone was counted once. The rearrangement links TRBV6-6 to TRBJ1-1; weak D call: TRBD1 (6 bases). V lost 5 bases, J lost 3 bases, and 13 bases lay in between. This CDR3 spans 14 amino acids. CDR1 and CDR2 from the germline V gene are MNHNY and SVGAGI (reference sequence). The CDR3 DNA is TGTGCCAGCAGTACACAGGGAGGGGACACTGAAGCTTTCTTT. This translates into CASSTQGGDTEAFF.

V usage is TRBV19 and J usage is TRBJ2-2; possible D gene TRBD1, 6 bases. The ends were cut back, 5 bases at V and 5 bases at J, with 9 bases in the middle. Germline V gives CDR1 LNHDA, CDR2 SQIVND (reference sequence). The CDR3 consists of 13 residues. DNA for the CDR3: TGTGCCAGTAGTTTAGGGACAACCGGGGAGCTGTTTTTT. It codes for CASSLGTTGELFF.

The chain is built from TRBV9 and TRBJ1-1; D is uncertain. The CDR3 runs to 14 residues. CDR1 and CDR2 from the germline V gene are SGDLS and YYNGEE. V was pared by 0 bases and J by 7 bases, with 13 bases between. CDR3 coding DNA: TGTGCCAGCAGCGTAGCCGCTAGGCCAGTTGAAGCTTTCTTT. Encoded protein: CASSVAARPVEAFF.

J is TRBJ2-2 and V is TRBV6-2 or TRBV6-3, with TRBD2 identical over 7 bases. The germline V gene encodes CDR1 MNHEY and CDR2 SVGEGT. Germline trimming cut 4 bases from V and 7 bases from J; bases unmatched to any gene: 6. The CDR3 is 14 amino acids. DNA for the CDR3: TGTGCCAGCAGTTCGCGGGCTAGCGGCGGGGAGCTGTTTTTT. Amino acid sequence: CASSSRASGGELFF.

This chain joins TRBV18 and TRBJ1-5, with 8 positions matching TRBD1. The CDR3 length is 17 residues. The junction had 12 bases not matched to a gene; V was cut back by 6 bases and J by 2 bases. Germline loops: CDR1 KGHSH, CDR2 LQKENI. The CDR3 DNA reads TGTGCCAGCTCTCTAAACAGGGGGGGTTTGGGCAATCAGCCCCAGCATTTT. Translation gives CASSLNRGGLGNQPQHF.

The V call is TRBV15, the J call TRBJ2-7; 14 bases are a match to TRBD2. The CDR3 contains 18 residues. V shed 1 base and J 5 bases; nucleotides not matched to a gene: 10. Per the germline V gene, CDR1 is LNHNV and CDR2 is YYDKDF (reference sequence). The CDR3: CATSRVGGLAGEGNEQYF. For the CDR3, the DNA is TGTGCCACCAGCAGAGTCGGGGGACTAGCGGGAGAGGGTAACGAGCAGTACTTC.

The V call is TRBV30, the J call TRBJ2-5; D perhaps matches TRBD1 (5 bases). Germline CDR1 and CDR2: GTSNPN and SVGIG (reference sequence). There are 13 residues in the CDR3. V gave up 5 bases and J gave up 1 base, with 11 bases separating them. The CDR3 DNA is TGTGCCTGGGCCCAGGGATTCCAAGAGACCCAGTACTTC. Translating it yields CAWAQGFQETQYF. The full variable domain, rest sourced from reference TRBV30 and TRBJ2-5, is SQTIHQWPATLVQPVGSPLSLECTVEGTSNPNLYWYRQAAGRGLQLLFYSVGIGQISSEVPQNLSASRPQDRQFILSSKKLLLSDSGFYLCAWAQGFQETQYFGPGTRLLVL.

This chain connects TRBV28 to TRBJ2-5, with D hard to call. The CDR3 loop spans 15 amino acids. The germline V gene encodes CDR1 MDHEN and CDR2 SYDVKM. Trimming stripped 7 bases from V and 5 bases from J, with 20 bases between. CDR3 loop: CASTTQVGLGETQYF. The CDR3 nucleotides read TGTGCCAGCACCACCCAAGTAGGGTTGGGGGAGACCCAGTACTTC.

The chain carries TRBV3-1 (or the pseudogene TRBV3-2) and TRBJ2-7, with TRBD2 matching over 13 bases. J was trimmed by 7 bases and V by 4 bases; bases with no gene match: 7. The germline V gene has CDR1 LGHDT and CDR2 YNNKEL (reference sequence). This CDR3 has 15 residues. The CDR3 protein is CASSRSGLAGVEQYF. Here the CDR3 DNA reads TGTGCCAGCAGCCGCTCCGGACTAGCGGGAGTTGAGCAGTACTTC.

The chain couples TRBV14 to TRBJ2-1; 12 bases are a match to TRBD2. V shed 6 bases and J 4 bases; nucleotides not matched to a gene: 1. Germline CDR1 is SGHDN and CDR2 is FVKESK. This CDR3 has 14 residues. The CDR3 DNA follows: TGTGCCAGCAGTGGACTAGCGGGATACAATGAGCAGTTCTTC. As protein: CASSGLAGYNEQFF. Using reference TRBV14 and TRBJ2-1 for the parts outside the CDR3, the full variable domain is EAGVTQFPSHSVIEKGQTVTLRCDPISGHDNLYWYRRVMGKEIKFLLHFVKESKQDESGMPNNRFLAERTGGTYSTLKVQPAELEDSGVYFCASSGLAGYNEQFFGPGTRLTVL.

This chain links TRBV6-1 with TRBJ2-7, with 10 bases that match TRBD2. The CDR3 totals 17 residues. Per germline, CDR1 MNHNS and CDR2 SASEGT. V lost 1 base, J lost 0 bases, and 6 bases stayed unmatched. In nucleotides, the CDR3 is TGTGCCAGCAGTGAAGTGGGACTAGCGCCGAGCTCCTACGAGCAGTACTTC. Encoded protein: CASSEVGLAPSSYEQYF.

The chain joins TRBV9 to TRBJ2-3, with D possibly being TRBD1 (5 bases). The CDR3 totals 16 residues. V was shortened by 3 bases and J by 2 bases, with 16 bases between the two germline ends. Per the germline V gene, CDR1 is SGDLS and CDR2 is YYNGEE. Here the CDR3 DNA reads TGTGCCAGCAGCGCAGAACAGGACCTTGTCACAGATACGCAGTATTTT. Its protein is CASSAEQDLVTDTQYF.

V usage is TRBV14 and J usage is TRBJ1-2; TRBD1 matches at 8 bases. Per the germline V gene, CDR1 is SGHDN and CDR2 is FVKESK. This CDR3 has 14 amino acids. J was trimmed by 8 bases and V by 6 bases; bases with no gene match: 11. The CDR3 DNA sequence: TGTGCCAGCAGTCCGGCAGGGGGCGGTGAAGGCTACACCTTC. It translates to CASSPAGGGEGYTF. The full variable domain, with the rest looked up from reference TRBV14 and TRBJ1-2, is EAGVTQFPSHSVIEKGQTVTLRCDPISGHDNLYWYRRVMGKEIKFLLHFVKESKQDESGMPNNRFLAERTGGTYSTLKVQPAELEDSGVYFCASSPAGGGEGYTFGSGTRLTVV.

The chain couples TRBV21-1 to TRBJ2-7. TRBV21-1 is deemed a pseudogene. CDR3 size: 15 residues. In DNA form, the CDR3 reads TGTGCCAGCAGCAAACTAACGGATTGTTCCTACGAGCAGTACTTC. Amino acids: CASSKLTDCSYEQYF.

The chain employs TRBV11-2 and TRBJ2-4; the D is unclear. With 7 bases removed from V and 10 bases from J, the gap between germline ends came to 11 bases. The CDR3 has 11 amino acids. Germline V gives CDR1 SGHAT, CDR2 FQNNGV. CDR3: CASTDYDIQYF. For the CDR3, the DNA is TGTGCCAGCACCGATTACGATATTCAGTACTTC.

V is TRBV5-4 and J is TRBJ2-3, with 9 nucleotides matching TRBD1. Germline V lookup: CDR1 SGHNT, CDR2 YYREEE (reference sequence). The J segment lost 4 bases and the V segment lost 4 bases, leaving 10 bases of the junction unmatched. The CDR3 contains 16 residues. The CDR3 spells CASSIPTGGRADTQYF. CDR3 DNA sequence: TGTGCCAGCAGCATACCAACAGGGGGCCGGGCAGATACGCAGTATTTT. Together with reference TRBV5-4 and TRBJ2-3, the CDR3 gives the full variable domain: ETGVTQSPTHLIKTRGQQVTLRCSSQSGHNTVSWYQQALGQGPQFIFQYYREEENGRGNFPPRFSGLQFPNYSSELNVNALELDDSALYLCASSIPTGGRADTQYFGPGTRLTVL.

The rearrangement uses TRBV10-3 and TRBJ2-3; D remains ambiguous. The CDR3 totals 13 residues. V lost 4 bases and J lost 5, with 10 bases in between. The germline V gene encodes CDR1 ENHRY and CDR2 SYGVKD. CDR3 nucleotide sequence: TGTGCCATCAGTGGACTCGGTGGAGATACGCAGTATTTT. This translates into CAISGLGGDTQYF.